Listed below are T cell receptor beta chains from one sample, sequenced in a study of shared clonotypes between healthy human individuals. Sequencing used immunoSEQ multiplex PCR; TCRdb keeps in-frame clones, though not all of them. The table records about 2.5 million clones, roughly 90% of them present only once. The sequenced material came from naive CD4+ T cells from PBMCs. The receptors derive from a man aged 18 to 30 in good health. Some clones in this sample may be carry-over from other donors' samples. Each CDR3 is given with its conserved first and last residue. Fields, in order: CDR3 protein, CDR3 DNA, clone size, D gene, V gene, J gene. D genes are given only for firm matches. Clone size, where shown, is once, few, many, or a class for clones that have expanded.

CDR3: CASSESPGQSSATNEKLFF; DNA: TGTGCCAGCAGTGAATCGCCGGGACAGTCGTCTGCAACTAATGAAAAACTGTTTTTT; size: -; D: TRBD1; V: TRBV6-1; J: TRBJ1-4
CDR3: CASSEVELANYGYTF; DNA: TGTGCCAGCAGTGAAGTTGAGTTAGCTAACTATGGCTACACCTTC; size: -; D: -; V: TRBV6-1; J: TRBJ1-2
CDR3: CASSLVSAGGAGEQYF; DNA: TGTGCCAGCAGCTTGGTCTCTGCCGGAGGTGCGGGGGAGCAGTACTTC; size: -; D: -; V: TRBV5-6; J: TRBJ2-7
CDR3: CSVWWSTSGRAHEQYF; DNA: TGCAGCGTTTGGTGGAGTACTAGCGGGAGGGCGCACGAGCAGTACTTC; size: -; D: TRBD2; V: TRBV29-1; J: TRBJ2-7
CDR3: CASSVLSQGFRGTEAFF; DNA: TGTGCCAGCAGCGTACTGTCGCAGGGCTTCAGAGGGACTGAAGCTTTCTTT; size: once; D: -; V: TRBV9; J: TRBJ1-1
CDR3: CASSSGTSGRRYEQYF; DNA: TGTGCCAGCAGCTCAGGGACTAGCGGGCGCAGGTACGAGCAGTACTTC; size: -; D: TRBD2; V: TRBV11-2; J: TRBJ2-7
CDR3: CAWSVLRLTDTQYF; DNA: TGTGCCTGGAGTGTTTTGCGGCTCACAGATACGCAGTATTTT; size: -; D: -; V: TRBV30; J: TRBJ2-3
CDR3: CASSIGTGGGNQPQHF; DNA: TGTGCCAGTAGTATAGGAACAGGGGGAGGCAATCAGCCCCAGCATTTT; size: -; D: TRBD1; V: TRBV19; J: TRBJ1-5
CDR3: CASSRDRGKETQYF; DNA: TGTGCCAGCAGCCGGGACAGGGGAAAAGAGACCCAGTACTTC; size: -; D: TRBD1; V: TRBV11-1; J: TRBJ2-5
CDR3: CASSLAGLDEKLFF; DNA: TGCGCCAGCAGCTTGGCAGGGTTGGACGAAAAACTGTTTTTT; size: -; D: -; V: TRBV5-1; J: TRBJ1-4
CDR3: CASSLGGTLSYEQYF; DNA: TGTGCCAGCAGCCTGGGGGGGACTCTCTCCTACGAGCAGTACTTC; size: -; D: TRBD2; V: TRBV5-4; J: TRBJ2-7
CDR3: CAISTRAENTEAFF; DNA: TGTGCCATCAGCACCCGGGCCGAGAACACTGAAGCTTTCTTT; size: once; D: -; V: TRBV10-3; J: TRBJ1-1
CDR3: CASGLSSDGRNYEQYF; DNA: TGTGCTAGTGGACTCTCCTCAGACGGACGTAACTACGAGCAGTACTTC; size: -; D: -; V: TRBV12-5; J: TRBJ2-7
CDR3: CASSGSWRGTDTQYF; DNA: TGTGCCTCTAGCGGGAGTTGGAGGGGAACAGATACGCAGTATTTT; size: -; D: TRBD2; V: TRBV28; J: TRBJ2-3
CDR3: CASSSGGSEAFF; DNA: TGTGCCAGCAGCTCAGGGGGGTCTGAAGCTTTCTTT; size: few; D: TRBD1; V: TRBV5-4; J: TRBJ1-1
CDR3: CASSRKVAETQYF; DNA: TGTGCCAGCAGTCGCAAAGTGGCGGAGACCCAGTACTTC; size: -; D: -; V: TRBV6-5; J: TRBJ2-5
CDR3: CASSLSTSKSTDTQYF; DNA: TGTGCCAGCAGTTTGAGCACTAGCAAGAGCACAGATACGCAGTATTTT; size: once; D: -; V: TRBV28; J: TRBJ2-3
CDR3: CASSLFTAQETQYF; DNA: TGTGCCAGCAGTTTATTTACAGCGCAAGAGACCCAGTACTTC; size: -; D: -; V: TRBV28; J: TRBJ2-5
CDR3: CASSLAGWDTGELFF; DNA: TGTGCCAGCAGTTTAGCGGGATGGGACACCGGGGAGCTGTTTTTT; size: few; D: -; V: TRBV28; J: TRBJ2-2
CDR3: CASSSGTGGRQPQHF; DNA: TGTGCCAGCAGCTCCGGGACAGGGGGCCGTCAGCCCCAGCATTTT; size: -; D: TRBD1; V: TRBV28; J: TRBJ1-5
CDR3: CSAARPGEQYF; DNA: TGCAGTGCTGCACGCCCTGGCGAGCAGTACTTC; size: -; D: -; V: TRBV20-1; J: TRBJ2-7
CDR3: CASSSLVGAGEKLFF; DNA: TGTGCCAGCAGTTCCTTAGTCGGGGCAGGGGAAAAACTGTTTTTT; size: -; D: -; V: TRBV28; J: TRBJ1-4
CDR3: CASSSWPVSSGANVLTF; DNA: TGTGCCAGCAGCTCCTGGCCAGTGAGCTCTGGGGCCAACGTCCTGACTTTC; size: -; D: -; V: TRBV7-9; J: TRBJ2-6
CDR3: CASSSFQGGNQPQHF; DNA: TGTGCCAGCAGCTCGTTCCAGGGGGGGAATCAGCCCCAGCATTTT; size: -; D: TRBD1; V: TRBV28; J: TRBJ1-5
CDR3: CASSFLGVQETQYF; DNA: TGTGCCAGCAGCTTTTTGGGGGTCCAAGAGACCCAGTACTTC; size: once; D: -; V: TRBV5-5; J: TRBJ2-5
CDR3: CASSLVMNTEAFF; DNA: TGTGCCAGCAGCTTGGTGATGAACACTGAAGCTTTCTTT; size: few; D: -; V: TRBV5-4; J: TRBJ1-1
CDR3: CASSPLAGAPYEQYF; DNA: TGCGCCAGCAGCCCTCTAGCGGGAGCGCCCTACGAGCAGTACTTC; size: -; D: TRBD2; V: TRBV5-1; J: TRBJ2-7
CDR3: CASTGGGQPQHF; DNA: TGTGCCAGCACAGGGGGCGGGCAGCCCCAGCATTTT; size: -; D: TRBD1; V: TRBV28; J: TRBJ1-5
CDR3: CASSFGQGAGEAFF; DNA: TGTGCCAGCAGCTTTGGACAGGGGGCGGGTGAAGCTTTCTTT; size: -; D: TRBD1; V: TRBV7-2; J: TRBJ1-1
CDR3: CASSHRQGVLNEQFF; DNA: TGTGCCAGCAGCCACAGACAGGGGGTGTTGAATGAGCAGTTCTTC; size: -; D: TRBD1; V: TRBV7-9; J: TRBJ2-1
CDR3: CASSFGGTGNEQFF; DNA: TGTGCCAGCAGTTTCGGTGGGACTGGGAATGAGCAGTTCTTC; size: -; D: -; V: TRBV28; J: TRBJ2-1
CDR3: CASSERTGRVEKLFF; DNA: TGCGCCAGCAGCGAACGGACAGGGAGGGTCGAAAAACTGTTTTTT; size: -; D: TRBD1; V: TRBV5-1; J: TRBJ1-4
CDR3: CASSAGPQSYGYTF; DNA: TGTGCCAGCAGCGCGGGACCCCAGAGCTATGGCTACACCTTC; size: -; D: -; V: TRBV9; J: TRBJ1-2
CDR3: CASSPRWGEQYF; DNA: TGTGCCAGCAGCCCCCGGTGGGGCGAGCAGTACTTC; size: once; D: -; V: TRBV13; J: TRBJ2-7
CDR3: CSVAGTGGEGYTF; DNA: TGCAGCGTCGCGGGGACAGGGGGCGAAGGCTACACCTTC; size: -; D: TRBD1; V: TRBV29-1; J: TRBJ1-2
CDR3: CASSQGRRSSPDTQYF; DNA: TGCGCCAGCAGCCAGGGGCGGAGGAGTAGTCCCGATACGCAGTATTTT; size: -; D: -; V: TRBV4-1; J: TRBJ2-3
CDR3: CASSSLAGETQYF; DNA: TGTGCCAGCAGTAGTCTAGCGGGAGAGACCCAGTACTTC; size: -; D: TRBD2; V: TRBV2; J: TRBJ2-5
CDR3: CSAYDRYEQYF; DNA: TGCAGTGCCTACGACAGGTACGAGCAGTACTTC; size: -; D: -; V: TRBV20-1; J: TRBJ2-7
CDR3: CASSLAAGGRREQYF; DNA: TGCGCCAGCAGCTTGGCCGCAGGGGGGCGCCGCGAGCAGTACTTC; size: -; D: -; V: TRBV5-1; J: TRBJ2-7
CDR3: CASSFLHLNTEAFF; DNA: TGTGCCAGCAGCTTCCTACACCTGAACACTGAAGCTTTCTTT; size: few; D: -; V: TRBV5-4; J: TRBJ1-1
CDR3: CASSRDRSQETQYF; DNA: TGTGCCAGCAGCCGTGACAGGAGTCAAGAGACCCAGTACTTC; size: once; D: -; V: TRBV28; J: TRBJ2-5
CDR3: CAISESHRVVSYEQYF; DNA: TGTGCCATCAGTGAGTCACACAGGGTGGTATCCTACGAGCAGTACTTC; size: once; D: -; V: TRBV10-3; J: TRBJ2-7
CDR3: CASSQGIYEQYF; DNA: TGTGCCAGCAGTCAGGGTATATACGAGCAGTACTTC; size: -; D: -; V: TRBV28; J: TRBJ2-7
CDR3: CASSLTGVYNEQFF; DNA: TGTGCCAGCAGCTTAACTGGGGTCTACAATGAGCAGTTCTTC; size: -; D: -; V: TRBV11-1; J: TRBJ2-1